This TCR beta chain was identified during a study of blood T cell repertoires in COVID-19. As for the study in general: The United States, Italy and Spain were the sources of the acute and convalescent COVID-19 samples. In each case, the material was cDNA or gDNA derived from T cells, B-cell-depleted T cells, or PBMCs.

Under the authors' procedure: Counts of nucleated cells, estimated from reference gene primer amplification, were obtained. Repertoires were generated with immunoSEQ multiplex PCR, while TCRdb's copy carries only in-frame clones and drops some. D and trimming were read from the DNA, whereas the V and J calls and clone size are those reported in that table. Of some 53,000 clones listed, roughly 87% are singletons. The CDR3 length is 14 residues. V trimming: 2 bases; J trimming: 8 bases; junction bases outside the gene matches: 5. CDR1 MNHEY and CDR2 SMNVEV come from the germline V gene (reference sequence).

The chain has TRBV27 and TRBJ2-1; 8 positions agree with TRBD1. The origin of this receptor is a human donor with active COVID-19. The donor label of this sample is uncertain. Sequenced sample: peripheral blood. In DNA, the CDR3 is TGTGCCAGCAGTTTAGACAGGGGTTTAGATGAGCAGTTCTTC. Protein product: CASSLDRGLDEQFF.